The clone carrying this T cell receptor beta chain was picked up a small number of times. Its target is not known. This sample is part of a study of T cell repertoires in cytomegalovirus infection. On the study more broadly: CMV epitopes in the study were HLA-C-restricted (recently identified) and HLA-B-restricted (well studied).

Germline values: CDR1 MNHNY, CDR2 SVGAGI (reference sequence). V was trimmed by 2 bases and J by 4 bases, leaving 8 bases between them. CDR3 size: 13 residues. TCRdb re-called the reads through MiXCR, storing one row per CDR3 protein. The data show 900,000 to 950,000 distinct CDR3 sequences, 30% to 40% seen once. Broader study findings: HLA-C-restricted, CMV-specific TCR beta clonotypes were dominant ex vivo. Cumulative frequency of public TCR beta families picked out carriers of CMV plus the relevant HLA.

The chain links TRBV6-6 to TRBJ1-2, with a possible D match to TRBD1 (5 bases). Sequencing was performed on cultured CD8+ T cells from PBMCs, taken from culture after CMV antigen stimulation. The source is a human donor in good health (CMV status not recorded). Some clones in this sample may be carry-over from other donors' samples. CDR3 sequence: CASSYARGYGYTF. The CDR3 DNA is TGTGCCAGCAGTTACGCTAGGGGCTATGGCTACACCTTC.